This T cell receptor beta chain came from a study of Ad26.COV2.S vaccination and SARS-CoV-2 variants. Study overall: Doses of Ad26.COV2.S were injected into muscle once or twice, 56 days apart.

Regarding treatment: roughly 19 received Ad26.COV2.S at low or high dose, single or two shots; several received placebo; per-sample allocation not given. On day 63 after the first injection, vaccine and placebo recipients gave samples. In the case of this clone: Its antigen remains unknown.

Overall study results and limits: Recipients of either vaccine or placebo displayed similar breadth of non-spike TCRs.

Sequenced by immunoSEQ multiplex PCR; TCRdb stores in-frame clones only, minus some. The sample comprises about 350,000 clones, 88% of which are singletons, and 5.5% to 7% rests with the top ten. The CDR3 runs to 21 residues. Trimming stripped 2 bases from V and 2 bases from J, with 28 bases between. Per germline, CDR1 KGHSH and CDR2 LQKENI. The clonotype originates from a person between 18 and 65 years old who received the Ad26.COV2.S COVID-19 vaccine or a placebo. The chain employs TRBV18 and TRBJ1-5, with D perhaps matching TRBD1 (5 bases). The sample consisted of peripheral blood, taken in a trial of Ad26.COV2.S vaccine versus placebo. DNA for the CDR3: TGTGCCAGCTCACCAGGGATAGGTGGGGCAGCCTCACGTAGGGGCAATCAGCCCCAGCATTTT. Protein product: CASSPGIGGAASRRGNQPQHF.